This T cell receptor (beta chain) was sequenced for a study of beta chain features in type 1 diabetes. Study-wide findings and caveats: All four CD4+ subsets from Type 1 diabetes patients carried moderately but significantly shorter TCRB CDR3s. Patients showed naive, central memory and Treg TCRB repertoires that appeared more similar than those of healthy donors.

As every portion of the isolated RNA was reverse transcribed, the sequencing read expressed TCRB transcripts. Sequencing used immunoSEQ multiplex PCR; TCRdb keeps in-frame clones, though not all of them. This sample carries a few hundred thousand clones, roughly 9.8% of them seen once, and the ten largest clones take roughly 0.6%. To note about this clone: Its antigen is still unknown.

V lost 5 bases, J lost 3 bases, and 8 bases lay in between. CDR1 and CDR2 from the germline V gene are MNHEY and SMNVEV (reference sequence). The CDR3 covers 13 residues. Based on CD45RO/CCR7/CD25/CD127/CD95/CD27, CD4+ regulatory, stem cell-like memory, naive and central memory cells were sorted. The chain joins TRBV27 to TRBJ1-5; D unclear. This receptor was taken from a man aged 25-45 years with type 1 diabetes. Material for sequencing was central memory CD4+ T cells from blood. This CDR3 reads CASSRQLNQPQHF. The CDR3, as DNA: TGTGCCAGCAGTAGGCAGCTCAATCAGCCCCAGCATTTT.